The source of this T cell receptor (beta chain) is a study of control samples from healthy donors and cancer patients. This CDR3 is built from 14 residues. The V end was cut by 7 bases, the J end by 5 bases, with 15 bases between. Germline lookup yields CDR1 MNHEY and CDR2 SMNVEV (reference sequence). Measured with immunoSEQ multiplex PCR; TCRdb has only the in-frame clones, and not every one. The sample lists roughly 120,000 clones, approximately 88% occurring once. This receptor was identified in a woman between 55 and 75 years old with lung cancer. The source material was PBMCs. The rearrangement links TRBV27 to TRBJ1-5; weak D call: TRBD1 (6 bases). The CDR3 here is CASTRARGDQPQHF. The CDR3 DNA reads as TGTGCCAGCACCAGGGCCAGGGGAGATCAGCCCCAGCATTTT.